The 22 T cell receptor beta chains below all came from one sample that was sequenced in a study of T cell responses to AZD1222 COVID-19 vaccine. Some clones are missing from TCRdb's copy, which holds only in-frame ones; the method was immunoSEQ multiplex PCR. This table holds roughly 100,000 clones, about nine tenths found once. The input for sequencing was peripheral blood, taken on day 0 of AZD1222 vaccination. Source of these receptors: an adult in good health.

The rearrangement joins TRBV28 to TRBJ2-1; D is undetermined. V lost 7 bases and J 4 bases, leaving 11 bases between the germline ends. CDR1 MDHEN and CDR2 SYDVKM come from the germline V gene. The CDR3 covers 13 residues. Here the CDR3 DNA reads TGTGCCAGCATCTCTGTGGGTTACAATGAGCAGTTCTTC. Its protein is CASISVGYNEQFF. The full variable domain, completed using reference TRBV28 and TRBJ2-1, is DVKVTQSSRYLVKRTGEKVFLECVQDMDHENMFWYRQDPGLGLRLIYFSYDVKMKEKGDIPEGYSVSREKKERFSLILESASTNQTSMYLCASISVGYNEQFFGPGTRLTVL.

The V call is TRBV27, the J call TRBJ2-7; unclear D gene. V lost 2 bases and J 0 bases, leaving 8 bases between the germline ends. The CDR3 has 14 residues. Germline CDR1 MNHEY, CDR2 SMNVEV (reference sequence). This CDR3 is CASSLGRSSYEQYF. CDR3 nucleotides: TGTGCCAGCAGTTTAGGTCGAAGCTCCTACGAGCAGTACTTC.

V usage is TRBV5-1 and J usage is TRBJ2-6, with D uncertain. The length of the CDR3 is 16 residues. Germline CDR1 and CDR2: SGHRS and YFSETQ. Trimming removed 0 bases at V and 2 bases at J, with 9 bases between. The CDR3 region has the DNA TGCGCCAGCAGCTTGGTAGCTGGGGCTGGGGCCAACGTCCTGACTTTC. Translation: CASSLVAGAGANVLTF.

V usage is TRBV4-1 and J usage is TRBJ2-1; TRBD2 matches 12 bases. Germline CDR1 reads MGHRA; CDR2 reads YSYEKL. Trimming cost V 6 bases and J 6 bases; bases outside gene matches: 6. The CDR3 covers 15 residues. CDR3 sequence: CASSRLAGAVNEQFF. CDR3 bases: TGCGCCAGCAGTCGACTAGCGGGAGCGGTCAATGAGCAGTTCTTC.

The genes are TRBV28 and TRBJ2-5; no clear D. This CDR3 contains 14 residues. Trimming removed 2 bases from V and 3 bases from J, with 10 bases in between. The germline CDR1 and CDR2 sequences are MDHEN and SYDVKM. CDR3 in DNA: TGTGCCAGCAGTTTAATGGTGGGGAAAGAGACCCAGTACTTC. Its translation: CASSLMVGKETQYF.

V and J are TRBV3-1 (or the pseudogene TRBV3-2) and TRBJ2-1, with a weak D call TRBD2 (6 bases). The CDR3 is 16 amino acids. Trimming stripped 1 base from V and 5 bases from J, with 15 bases between. Germline CDR1 reads LGHDT; CDR2 reads YNNKEL (reference sequence). CDR3 coding DNA: TGTGCCAGCAGCCAAGGGTACTCCTCGGGGGACAATGAGCAGTTCTTC. Protein: CASSQGYSSGDNEQFF.

The gene calls are TRBV6-5 and TRBJ1-5; D might be TRBD1 (6 bases). Trimming pared 7 bases from V and 1 base from J, leaving 14 bases between. Germline V gene data show CDR1 as MNHEY and CDR2 as SVGAGI. The CDR3 totals 15 residues. CDR3 nucleotide sequence: TGTGCCAGCACCGAAGACAGGTCGAGCAATCAGCCCCAGCATTTT. It is translated as CASTEDRSSNQPQHF.

The rearrangement links TRBV11-2 to TRBJ2-2; D not resolved. The CDR3 length is 11 residues. Between the trimmed V and J ends, which lost 5 bases and 7 bases, there was a span of 5 bases. Looked up from germline, CDR1 is SGHAT and CDR2 is FQNNGV. The CDR3 nucleotides are TGTGCCAGCAGCCCTCTCGGGGAGCTGTTTTTT. Protein product: CASSPLGELFF.

This clone has a single count. The chain uses TRBV29-1 and TRBJ1-2, with D possibly TRBD1 on 6 matching bases. V shed 3 bases and J shed 4 bases, with 15 bases lying between them. This CDR3 spans 14 amino acids. The germline V gene encodes CDR1 SQVTM and CDR2 ANQGSEA. In nucleotides, the CDR3 is TGCAGCGTTGATCCGCCCGACAGGACCTATGGCTACACCTTC. Protein: CSVDPPDRTYGYTF.

The rearrangement joins TRBV19 to TRBJ2-2; D might be TRBD1 (5 bases). The CDR3 has 14 residues. Looked up from germline, CDR1 is LNHDA and CDR2 is SQIVND (reference sequence). Trimming removed 3 bases from V and 6 bases from J, with 11 bases in between. Written as DNA, the CDR3 is TGTGCCAGTAGTATCCAGGGTGGCCCCGGGGAGCTGTTTTTT. This codes for CASSIQGGPGELFF.

The rearrangement links TRBV5-1 to TRBJ2-7, with no clear D. The germline V gene has CDR1 SGHRS and CDR2 YFSETQ. The CDR3 consists of 14 residues. Trimming took off 1 base at V and 3 bases at J, with 11 bases between the two ends. The CDR3 DNA is TGCGCCAGCAGCTTGAGGACCGAAAACTACGAGCAGTACTTC. It yields the protein CASSLRTENYEQYF. The complete variable domain, with remaining parts taken from reference TRBV5-1 and TRBJ2-7, reads KAGVTQTPRYLIKTRGQQVTLSCSPISGHRSVSWYQQTPGQGLQFLFEYFSETQRNKGNFPGRFSGRQFSNSRSEMNVSTLELGDSALYLCASSLRTENYEQYFGPGTRLTVT.

This clone was seen a single time. The chain joins TRBV28 to TRBJ2-7; 8 bases are a match to TRBD1. V lost 2 bases and J lost 6; bases outside the gene matches: 6. CDR1 and CDR2 from the germline V gene are MDHEN and SYDVKM. This CDR3 is 14 amino acids long. In DNA form, the CDR3 reads TGTGCCAGCAGTTTAGGGGACAGGAGGGTCGAGCAGTACTTC. It codes for CASSLGDRRVEQYF.

The J gene is TRBJ2-1, the V gene TRBV18; 10 bases fit TRBD1. There are 15 residues in the CDR3. The germline V gene has CDR1 KGHSH and CDR2 LQKENI. After removal of 4 bases from V and 14 bases from J, the junction contained 14 bases not matched to a gene. The CDR3 is CASSLDLDRGRGEFF. CDR3 nucleotide sequence: TGTGCCAGCTCACTAGACCTAGACAGGGGGCGAGGAGAGTTCTTC.

This rearrangement joins TRBV7-3 to TRBJ1-1, with a weak D call TRBD1 (5 bases). CDR1 SGHTA and CDR2 FQGTGA come from the germline V gene. V shed 3 bases and J shed 4 bases, with 9 bases lying between them. The CDR3 length is 13 residues. The CDR3 region is CASSLFRGTEAFF. In DNA, the CDR3 is TGTGCCAGCAGCTTGTTTAGGGGCACTGAAGCTTTCTTT.

This CDR3 is CASSFSRGAYEQYF. CDR3 sequence (DNA): TGTGCCAGCAGCTTTTCCCGTGGGGCCTACGAGCAGTACTTC. The rearrangement uses TRBV11-2 and TRBJ2-7; D uncertain. The CDR3 is made up of 14 amino acids. Deletions cut 3 bases from V and 2 bases from J, with 11 bases between. The germline CDR1 and CDR2 sequences are SGHAT and FQNNGV.

This clone was detected a few times. The V gene is TRBV10-2, the J gene TRBJ1-3; D call uncertain. Germline values: CDR1 WSHSY, CDR2 SAAADI. The CDR3 is 15 amino acids. The ends were cut back, 0 bases at V and 2 bases at J, with 8 bases in the middle. Here the CDR3 DNA reads TGCGCCAGCAGTGAGTCTGTGAGGGCTGGAAACACCATATATTTT. Its translation is CASSESVRAGNTIYF.

The chain carries TRBV7-9 and TRBJ2-7; 9 positions match TRBD1. Germline trimming cut 8 bases from V and 3 bases from J; bases unmatched to any gene: 5. CDR1 is SEHNR, CDR2 FQNEAQ, per germline (reference sequence). The CDR3 loop spans 13 amino acids. CDR3 sequence reads: CASQGTGIYEQYF. The CDR3 nucleotides are TGTGCCAGCCAAGGGACAGGGATCTACGAGCAGTACTTC.

The chain links TRBV7-2 to TRBJ2-7, with D maybe TRBD2 (6 bases). The CDR3 is 14 residues long. Deletions cut 0 bases from V and 5 bases from J, with 11 bases between. The germline gives CDR1 SGHTA, CDR2 FQGNSA. The DNA for the CDR3 is TGTGCCAGCAGCTTAGCCCTGGAGGGTAACGAGCAGTACTTC. It translates to CASSLALEGNEQYF.

The chain combines TRBV28 with TRBJ2-1, with 8 nucleotides matching TRBD2. The V and J ends lost 2 bases and 6 bases, in that order; junction bases with no gene match: 9. The germline CDR1 and CDR2 sequences are MDHEN and SYDVKM. The CDR3 length is 16 residues. The CDR3 is CASSLRPGGKRNEQFF. In nucleotides, the CDR3 is TGTGCCAGCAGTTTAAGGCCGGGAGGGAAACGCAATGAGCAGTTCTTC.

The rearrangement joins TRBV20-1 to TRBJ2-7; D ambiguous. The germline V gene encodes CDR1 DFQATT and CDR2 SNEGSKA (reference sequence). V lost 1 base to trimming and J lost 3 bases, with 4 bases between them. The CDR3 totals 11 residues. CDR3 loop: CSARGIYEQYF. The CDR3 DNA reads as TGCAGTGCTAGAGGCATCTACGAGCAGTACTTC.

The CDR3 is CASRSGQRRSYNEQFF. The CDR3 DNA reads as TGTGCCAGCAGATCTGGACAGAGGCGCTCCTACAATGAGCAGTTCTTC. The J gene is TRBJ2-1, the V gene TRBV28, with D perhaps matching TRBD1 (6 bases). Germline CDR1 and CDR2: MDHEN and SYDVKM. Trimming pared 6 bases from V and 0 bases from J, leaving 15 bases between. This CDR3 comprises 16 residues.

This chain joins TRBV7-3 and TRBJ2-1, with a weak D call TRBD1 (6 bases). This CDR3 has 12 residues. Trimming cost V 5 bases and J 12 bases, with 14 bases left between them. Germline V lookup: CDR1 SGHTA, CDR2 FQGTGA. CDR3 amino acids: CASSLGDTPQFF. The DNA of the CDR3 is TGTGCCAGCAGCCTCGGGGACACCCCGCAGTTCTTC.